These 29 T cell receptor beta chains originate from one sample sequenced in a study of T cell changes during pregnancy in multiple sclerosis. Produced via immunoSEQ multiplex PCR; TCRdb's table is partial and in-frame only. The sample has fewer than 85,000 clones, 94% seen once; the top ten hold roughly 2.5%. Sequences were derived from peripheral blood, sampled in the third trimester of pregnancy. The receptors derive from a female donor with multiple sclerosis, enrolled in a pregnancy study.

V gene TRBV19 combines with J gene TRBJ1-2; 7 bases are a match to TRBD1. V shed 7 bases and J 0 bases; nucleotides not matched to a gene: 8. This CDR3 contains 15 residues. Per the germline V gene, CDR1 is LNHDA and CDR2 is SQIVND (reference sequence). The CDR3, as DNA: TGTGCCAGTACAAGAACCGGGACAGCTAACTATGGCTACACCTTC. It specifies CASTRTGTANYGYTF.

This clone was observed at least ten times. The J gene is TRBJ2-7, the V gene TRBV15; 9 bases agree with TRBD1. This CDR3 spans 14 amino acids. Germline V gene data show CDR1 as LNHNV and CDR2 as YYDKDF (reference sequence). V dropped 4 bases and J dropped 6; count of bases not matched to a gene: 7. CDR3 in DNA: TGTGCCACCAGCAAACCAACAGGGGGCAGCGAGCAGTACTTC. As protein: CATSKPTGGSEQYF.

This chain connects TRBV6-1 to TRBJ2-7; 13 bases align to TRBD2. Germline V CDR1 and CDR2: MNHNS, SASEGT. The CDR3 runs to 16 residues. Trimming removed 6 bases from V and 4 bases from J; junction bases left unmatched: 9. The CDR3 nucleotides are TGTGCCAGCAGGGAAAGGACTAGCGGGGGTGGATACGAGCAGTACTTC. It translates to CASRERTSGGGYEQYF.

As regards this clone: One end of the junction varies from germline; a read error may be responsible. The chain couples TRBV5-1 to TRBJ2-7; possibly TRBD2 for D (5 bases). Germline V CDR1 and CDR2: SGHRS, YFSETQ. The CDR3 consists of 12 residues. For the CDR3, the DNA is TGCGCCAGCAGCTTGGGAGTCGGGGAGCCGTACTTC. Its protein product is CASSLGVGEPYF.

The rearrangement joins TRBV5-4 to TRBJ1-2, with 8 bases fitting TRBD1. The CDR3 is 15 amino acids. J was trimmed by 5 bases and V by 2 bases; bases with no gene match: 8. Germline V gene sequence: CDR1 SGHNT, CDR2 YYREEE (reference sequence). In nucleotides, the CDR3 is TGTGCCAGCAGCTTTCAGGGGGCGAAGGGGTATGGCTACACCTTC. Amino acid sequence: CASSFQGAKGYGYTF.

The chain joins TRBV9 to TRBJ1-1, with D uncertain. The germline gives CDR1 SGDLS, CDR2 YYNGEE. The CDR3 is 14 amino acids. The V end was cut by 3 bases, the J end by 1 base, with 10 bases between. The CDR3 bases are TGTGCCAGCAGCGCATACAACGCGAACACTGAAGCTTTCTTT. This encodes CASSAYNANTEAFF.

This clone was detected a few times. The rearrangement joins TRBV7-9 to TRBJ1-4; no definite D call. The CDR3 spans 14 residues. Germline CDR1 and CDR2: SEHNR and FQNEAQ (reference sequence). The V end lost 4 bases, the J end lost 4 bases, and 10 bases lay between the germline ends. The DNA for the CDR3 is TGTGCCAGCAGCTCCCAGGAAGATAATGAAAAACTGTTTTTT. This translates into CASSSQEDNEKLFF.

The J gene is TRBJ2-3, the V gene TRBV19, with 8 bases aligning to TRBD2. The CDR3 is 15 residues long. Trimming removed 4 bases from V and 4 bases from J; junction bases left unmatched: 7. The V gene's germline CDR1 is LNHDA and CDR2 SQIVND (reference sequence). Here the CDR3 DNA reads TGTGCCAGTAGTAGAGGGACTAGAGGATCAGATACGCAGTATTTT. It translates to CASSRGTRGSDTQYF.

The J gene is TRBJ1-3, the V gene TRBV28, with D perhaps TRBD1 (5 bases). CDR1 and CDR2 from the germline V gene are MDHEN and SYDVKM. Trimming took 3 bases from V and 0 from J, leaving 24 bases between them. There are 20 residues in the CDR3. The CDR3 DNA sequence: TGTGCCAGCAGTTTGGGAACCCTGGGGCTACAGCGATTCTCTGGAAACACCATATATTTT. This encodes CASSLGTLGLQRFSGNTIYF. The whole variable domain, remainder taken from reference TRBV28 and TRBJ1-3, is DVKVTQSSRYLVKRTGEKVFLECVQDMDHENMFWYRQDPGLGLRLIYFSYDVKMKEKGDIPEGYSVSREKKERFSLILESASTNQTSMYLCASSLGTLGLQRFSGNTIYFGEGSWLTVV.

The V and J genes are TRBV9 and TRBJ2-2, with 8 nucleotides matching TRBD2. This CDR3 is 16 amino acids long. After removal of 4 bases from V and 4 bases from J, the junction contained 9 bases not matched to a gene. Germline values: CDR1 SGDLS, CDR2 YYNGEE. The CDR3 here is CASSPLVAGSTGELFF. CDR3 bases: TGTGCCAGCAGCCCATTGGTAGCGGGGAGCACCGGGGAGCTGTTTTTT.

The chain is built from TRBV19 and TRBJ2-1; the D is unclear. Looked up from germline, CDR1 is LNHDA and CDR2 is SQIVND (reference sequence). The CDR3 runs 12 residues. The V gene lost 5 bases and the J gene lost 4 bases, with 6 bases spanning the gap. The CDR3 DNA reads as TGTGCCAGTAGTGAGAAATACAATGAGCAGTTCTTC. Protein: CASSEKYNEQFF.

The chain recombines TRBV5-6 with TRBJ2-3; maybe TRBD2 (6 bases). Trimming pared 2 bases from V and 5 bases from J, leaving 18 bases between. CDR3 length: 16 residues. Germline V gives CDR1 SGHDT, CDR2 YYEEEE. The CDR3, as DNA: TGTGCCAGCAGCTTTCGCCCTAGCGCTATTGGAGATACGCAGTATTTT. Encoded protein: CASSFRPSAIGDTQYF.

The CDR3 nucleotides read TGCGCCAGCAGCTCCAGCGGTGGATCCTACGAGCAGTACTTC. This encodes CASSSSGGSYEQYF. The chain joins TRBV5-1 to TRBJ2-7; a weak D match, TRBD2 (5 bases). Trimming cost V 3 bases and J 1 base, with 11 bases left between them. The germline gives CDR1 SGHRS, CDR2 YFSETQ. The CDR3 contains 14 residues. Full variable domain (outside the CDR3, taken from reference TRBV5-1 and TRBJ2-7): KAGVTQTPRYLIKTRGQQVTLSCSPISGHRSVSWYQQTPGQGLQFLFEYFSETQRNKGNFPGRFSGRQFSNSRSEMNVSTLELGDSALYLCASSSSGGSYEQYFGPGTRLTVT.

The chain's CDR3 is CASTLGLSGNYGYTF. CDR3 coding DNA: TGTGCCAGCACCCTTGGGTTGTCGGGGAACTATGGCTACACCTTC. The rearrangement uses TRBV7-9 and TRBJ1-2; no clear D. V was shortened by 7 bases and J by 2 bases, with 17 bases between the two germline ends. Germline V CDR1 and CDR2: SEHNR, FQNEAQ (reference sequence). This CDR3 has 15 residues.

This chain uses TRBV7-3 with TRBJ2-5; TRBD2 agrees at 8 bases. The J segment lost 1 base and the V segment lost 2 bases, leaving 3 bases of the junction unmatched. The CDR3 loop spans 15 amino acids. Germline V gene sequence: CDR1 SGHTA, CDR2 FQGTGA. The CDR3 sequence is CASSLAGGFQETQYF. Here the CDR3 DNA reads TGTGCCAGCAGCTTAGCGGGGGGATTCCAAGAGACCCAGTACTTC.

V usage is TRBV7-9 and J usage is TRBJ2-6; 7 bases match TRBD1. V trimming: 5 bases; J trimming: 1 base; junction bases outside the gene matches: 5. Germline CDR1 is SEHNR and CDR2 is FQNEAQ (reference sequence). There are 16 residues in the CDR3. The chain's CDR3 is CASSQRQGSGANVLTF. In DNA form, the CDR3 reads TGTGCCAGCAGCCAGCGACAGGGTTCTGGGGCCAACGTCCTGACTTTC. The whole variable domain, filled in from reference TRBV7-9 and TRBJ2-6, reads DTGVSQNPRHKITKRGQNVTFRCDPISEHNRLYWYRQTLGQGPEFLTYFQNEAQLEKSRLLSDRFSAERPKGSFSTLEIQRTEQGDSAMYLCASSQRQGSGANVLTFGAGSRLTVL.

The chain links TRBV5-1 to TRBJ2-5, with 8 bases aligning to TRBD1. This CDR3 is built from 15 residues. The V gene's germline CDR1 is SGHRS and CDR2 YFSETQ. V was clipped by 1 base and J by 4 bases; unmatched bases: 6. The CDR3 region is CASSLSRTGGETQYF. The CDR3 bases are TGCGCCAGCAGCTTGTCCCGAACAGGGGGAGAGACCCAGTACTTC.

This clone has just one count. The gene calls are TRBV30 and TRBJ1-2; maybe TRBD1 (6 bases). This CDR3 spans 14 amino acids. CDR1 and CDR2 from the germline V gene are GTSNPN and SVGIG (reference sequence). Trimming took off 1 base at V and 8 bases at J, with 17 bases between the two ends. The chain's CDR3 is CAWSGSTGLEGYTF. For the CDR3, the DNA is TGTGCCTGGAGTGGATCAACAGGGTTGGAAGGCTACACCTTC.

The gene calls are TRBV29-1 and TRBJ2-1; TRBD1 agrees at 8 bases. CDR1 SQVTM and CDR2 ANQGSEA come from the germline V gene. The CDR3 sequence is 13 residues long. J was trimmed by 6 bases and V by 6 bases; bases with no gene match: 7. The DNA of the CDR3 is TGCAGCGTGGACCTTGGACAGGGCAATGAGCAGTTCTTC. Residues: CSVDLGQGNEQFF.

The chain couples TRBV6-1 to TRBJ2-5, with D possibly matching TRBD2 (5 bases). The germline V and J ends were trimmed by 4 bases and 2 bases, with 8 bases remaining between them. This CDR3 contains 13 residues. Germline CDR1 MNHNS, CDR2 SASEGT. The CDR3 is CASSGTVQETQYF. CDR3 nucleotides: TGTGCCAGCAGTGGGACTGTACAAGAGACCCAGTACTTC.

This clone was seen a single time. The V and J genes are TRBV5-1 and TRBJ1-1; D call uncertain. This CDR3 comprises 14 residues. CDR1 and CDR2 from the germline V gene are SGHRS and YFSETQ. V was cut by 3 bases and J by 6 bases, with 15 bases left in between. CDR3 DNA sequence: TGCGCCAGCAGCTCGGCGGCTGCCCGTGCTGAAGCTTTCTTT. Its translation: CASSSAAARAEAFF.

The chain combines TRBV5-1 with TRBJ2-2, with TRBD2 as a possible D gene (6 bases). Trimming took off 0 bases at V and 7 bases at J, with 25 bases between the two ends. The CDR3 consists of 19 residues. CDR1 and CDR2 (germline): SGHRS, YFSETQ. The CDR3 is CASSLDSAGRGEEIGELFF. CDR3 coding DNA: TGCGCCAGCAGCTTGGATAGTGCCGGTCGCGGGGAGGAAATCGGGGAGCTGTTTTTT.

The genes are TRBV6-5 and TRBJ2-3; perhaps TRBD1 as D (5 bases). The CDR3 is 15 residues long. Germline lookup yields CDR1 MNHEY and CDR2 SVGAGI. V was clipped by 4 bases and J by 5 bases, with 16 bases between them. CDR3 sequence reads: CASSLTFPGLDTQYF. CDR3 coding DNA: TGTGCCAGCAGTTTAACATTTCCAGGGTTAGATACGCAGTATTTT.

This CDR3 reads CASSPQGGLAVLYEQYF. The CDR3, as DNA: TGTGCCAGTAGCCCCCAGGGCGGACTAGCGGTGCTCTACGAGCAGTACTTC. The V gene is TRBV19, the J gene TRBJ2-7, with TRBD2 matching 10 bases. The V and J ends lost 6 bases and 3 bases, in that order; junction bases with no gene match: 14. The germline gives CDR1 LNHDA, CDR2 SQIVND (reference sequence). The CDR3 length is 17 residues.

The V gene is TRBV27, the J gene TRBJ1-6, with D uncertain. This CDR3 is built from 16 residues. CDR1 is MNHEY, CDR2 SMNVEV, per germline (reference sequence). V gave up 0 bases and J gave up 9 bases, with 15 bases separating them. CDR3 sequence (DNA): TGTGCCAGCAGTTTATCTAAGACATCAATCGCTTCACCCCTCCACTTT. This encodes CASSLSKTSIASPLHF.

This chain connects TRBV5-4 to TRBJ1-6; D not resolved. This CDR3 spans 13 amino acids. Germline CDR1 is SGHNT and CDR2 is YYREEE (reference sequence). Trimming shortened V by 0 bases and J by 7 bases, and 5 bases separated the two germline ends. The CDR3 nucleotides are TGTGCCAGCAGCTTGGATCAGAATTCACCCCTCCACTTT. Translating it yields CASSLDQNSPLHF. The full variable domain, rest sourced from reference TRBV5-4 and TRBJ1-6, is ETGVTQSPTHLIKTRGQQVTLRCSSQSGHNTVSWYQQALGQGPQFIFQYYREEENGRGNFPPRFSGLQFPNYSSELNVNALELDDSALYLCASSLDQNSPLHFGNGTRLTVT.

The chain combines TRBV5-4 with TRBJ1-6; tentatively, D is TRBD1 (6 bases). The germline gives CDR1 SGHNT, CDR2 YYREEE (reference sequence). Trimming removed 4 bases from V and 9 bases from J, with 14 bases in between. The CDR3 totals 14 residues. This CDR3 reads CASSGGGVGSPLHF. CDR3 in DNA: TGTGCCAGCAGCGGGGGCGGTGTAGGTTCACCCCTCCACTTT.

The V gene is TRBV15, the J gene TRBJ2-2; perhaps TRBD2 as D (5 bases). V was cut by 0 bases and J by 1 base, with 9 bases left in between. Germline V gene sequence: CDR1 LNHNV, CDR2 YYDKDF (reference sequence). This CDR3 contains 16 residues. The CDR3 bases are TGTGCCACCAGCAGAGAACCCGGGATGAACACCGGGGAGCTGTTTTTT. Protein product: CATSREPGMNTGELFF.

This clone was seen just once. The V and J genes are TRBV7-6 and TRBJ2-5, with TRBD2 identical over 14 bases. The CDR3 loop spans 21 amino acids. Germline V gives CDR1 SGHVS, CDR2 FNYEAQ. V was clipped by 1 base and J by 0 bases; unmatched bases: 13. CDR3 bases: TGTGCCAGCAGCTTAGGACCCCCTGGACTAGCGGGGGGCCCGTACCAAGAGACCCAGTACTTC. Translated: CASSLGPPGLAGGPYQETQYF.